This T cell receptor (beta chain) was obtained from a study of T-cell reconstitution after alpha-beta-depleted transplantation in children (dated by TCRdb to about 2016). A note on the overall study: The study quantitatively tracked T-cell immune reconstitution after TCRalphabeta/CD19-depleted allogeneic hematopoietic cell transplantation in children using TCR repertoire profiling.

Details on this clonotype: Its binding antigen is unknown. It has no much larger one-base neighbor in the sample; base qualities were not kept.

Reading the germline V gene (reference sequence) gives CDR1 DFQATT and CDR2 SNEGSKA. The CDR3 runs 13 amino acids, cysteine and phenylalanine included. The read is trimmed to its CDR3 DNA, 39 bases read in frame from base 1. Trimming at the junction amounts to 6 bases on V and 3 bases on J, and the germline ends lie 15 bases apart. Broader findings and caveats from the paper: The apparently early alphabetaT-cell count recovery about two months after transplant was reportedly dependent on only several hundred rapidly expanded clones derived from non-depleted graft cells. In some patients, high TCRbeta diversity at day 60 was attributed to recipient T cells and intrathymic progenitors that had survived conditioning. Over the following months the frequencies of hyperexpanded clones went down, and after one year T-cell counts and TCRbeta diversity were mostly credited to newly produced T cells.

Libraries came from PCR. Reads for this sample came from an Illumina HiSeq 2500. Molecular barcoding was employed in the preparation of TCR libraries, with unique molecular identifiers being used to normalize TCRbeta repertoire quantification. Using fastp trimming at Q25 and MiXCR clonotype assembly, TCRdb reanalyzed the public sequencing data and kept in-frame beta chains. Entries that share a CDR3 protein sequence are merged under the most common genes and DNA. The sample records 200,000 to 250,000 distinct CDR3 sequences, 6.5% to 9% of which are singletons. In total, the top ten clones hold less than 8% of the sample. The treatment or condition tag for this specimen amounts to: allogeneic hematopoietic cell transplantation with graft depleted of TCRalphabeta T cells and CD19 B cells. TCRalphabeta/CD19-depleted allogeneic hematopoietic cell grafts were given to the transplant recipients, all of whom were children.

The origin of this receptor is a male patient younger than 18 who had a stem cell transplant for acute lymphoblastic leukemia, so the T cells may come from the graft donor. Sequenced here: PBMCs, mostly from graft donor cells, sampled 180 days after TCRalphabeta/CD19-depleted stem cell transplant. The chain uses TRBV20-1 and TRBJ2-7; TRBD2 is perhaps the D gene, given 6 matching bases. The CDR3 loop reads CSAPAGGNYEQYF. DNA sequence: TGCAGTGCCCCGGCCGGGGGAAACTACGAGCAGTACTTC.